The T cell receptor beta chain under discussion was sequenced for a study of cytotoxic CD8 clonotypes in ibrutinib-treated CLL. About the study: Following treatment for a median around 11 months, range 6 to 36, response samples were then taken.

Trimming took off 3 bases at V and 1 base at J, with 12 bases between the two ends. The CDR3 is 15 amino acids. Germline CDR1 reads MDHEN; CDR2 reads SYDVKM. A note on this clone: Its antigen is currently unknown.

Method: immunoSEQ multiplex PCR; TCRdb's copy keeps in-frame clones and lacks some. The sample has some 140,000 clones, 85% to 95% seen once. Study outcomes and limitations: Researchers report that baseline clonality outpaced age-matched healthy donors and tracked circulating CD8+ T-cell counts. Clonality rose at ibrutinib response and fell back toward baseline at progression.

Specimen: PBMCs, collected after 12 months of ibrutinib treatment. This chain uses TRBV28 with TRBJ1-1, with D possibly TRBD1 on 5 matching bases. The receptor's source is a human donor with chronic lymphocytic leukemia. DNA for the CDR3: TGTGCCAGCAGTTTTCGGGGGATTCAGAACACTGAAGCTTTCTTT. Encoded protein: CASSFRGIQNTEAFF.